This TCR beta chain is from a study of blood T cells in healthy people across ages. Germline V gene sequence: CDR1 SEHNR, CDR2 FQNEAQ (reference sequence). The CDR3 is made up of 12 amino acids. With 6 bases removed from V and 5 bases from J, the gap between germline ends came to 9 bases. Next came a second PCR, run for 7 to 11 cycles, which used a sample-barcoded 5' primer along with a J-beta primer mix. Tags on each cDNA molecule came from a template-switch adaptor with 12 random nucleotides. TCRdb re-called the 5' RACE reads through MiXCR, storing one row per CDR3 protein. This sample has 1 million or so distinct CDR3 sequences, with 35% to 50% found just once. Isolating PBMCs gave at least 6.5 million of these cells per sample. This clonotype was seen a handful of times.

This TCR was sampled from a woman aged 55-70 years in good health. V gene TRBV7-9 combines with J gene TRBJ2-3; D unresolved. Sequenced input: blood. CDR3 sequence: CASRSEIDTQYF. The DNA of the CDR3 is TGTGCCAGCAGATCAGAAATAGATACGCAGTATTTT. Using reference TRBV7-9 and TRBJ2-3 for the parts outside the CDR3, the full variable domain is DTGVSQNPRHKITKRGQNVTFRCDPISEHNRLYWYRQTLGQGPEFLTYFQNEAQLEKSRLLSDRFSAERPKGSFSTLEIQRTEQGDSAMYLCASRSEIDTQYFGPGTRLTVL.